Below are 16 T cell receptor beta chains sequenced from a single sample in a study of metastatic and nonmetastatic thyroid tumors. MiXCR reprocessed the PCR reads for TCRdb. The sample holds about 7,300 clones, over 2.5% seen once. Until they underwent thyroid surgery, no patient had received any treatment. Specimen: tumor tissue. The receptors here all came from a female donor with papillary thyroid cancer or a benign thyroid nodule (not recorded which). Some clones in this sample may be carry-over from other donors' samples.

In regard to this clone: Germline is not matched at one junction end, which may reflect a read error. The V gene is TRBV24-1, the J gene TRBJ1-1; no reliable D call. The CDR3 contains 12 residues. Looked up from germline, CDR1 is KGHDR and CDR2 is SFDVKD. CDR3 in amino acids: CATSDLWGKAFF. The CDR3 DNA reads TGTGCCACCAGTGATTTGTGGGGTAAGGCTTTCTTC.

This clone counts as medium-sized. The genes are TRBV19 and TRBJ2-7; the D call may be TRBD1 or TRBD2 (6 bases each). V was shortened by 3 bases and J by 4 bases, with 13 bases between the two germline ends. The CDR3 totals 14 residues. Germline CDR1 reads LNHDA; CDR2 reads SQIVND (reference sequence). CDR3 loop: CASSIARGGYEQYF. CDR3 nucleotides: TGTGCCAGTAGTATTGCCAGGGGAGGTTACGAGCAGTACTTC.

This clone was seen at least ten times. This chain uses TRBV6-1 with TRBJ2-5; TRBD2 aligns across 9 bases. This CDR3 spans 14 amino acids. Germline V lookup: CDR1 MNHNS, CDR2 SASEGT. J gave up 5 bases and V 8 bases, and 9 bases lay outside the gene matches. The CDR3 here is CASDPREGWETQYF. The CDR3 DNA reads as TGTGCCAGCGACCCGCGGGAGGGGTGGGAGACCCAGTACTTC.

This clone is medium-sized. The chain links TRBV12-3 or TRBV12-4 to TRBJ2-6, with D unclear. V lost 0 bases to trimming and J lost 2 bases, with 2 bases between them. The CDR3 has 14 residues. CDR3 in amino acids: CASSLAAGANVLTF. CDR3 nucleotide sequence: TGTGCCAGCAGTTTAGCAGCTGGGGCCAACGTCCTGACTTTC.

This clone rates as medium-sized. The chain uses TRBV5-8 and TRBJ1-2; unclear D gene. CDR3 length equals 11 residues. Trimming shortened V by 1 base and J by 2 bases, and 0 bases separated the two germline ends. Germline V lookup: CDR1 SGHTS, CDR2 YDEGEE. The CDR3 nucleotides are TGTGCCAGCAGCTTGAACTATGGCTACACCTTC. Its protein is CASSLNYGYTF.

This clone is medium-sized within its sample. V usage is TRBV28 and J usage is TRBJ2-6; TRBD1 is a possible D gene (6 bases). Germline-derived CDR1 and CDR2 are MDHEN and SYDVKM. This CDR3 comprises 15 residues. V was cut by 10 bases and J by 1 base, with 14 bases left in between. The CDR3 loop reads CATTTGESGANVLTF. The CDR3 DNA reads TGTGCCACTACGACAGGAGAATCTGGGGCCAACGTCCTGACTTTC.

This clone has ten or more counts. The chain links TRBV18 to TRBJ2-3; weak D call: TRBD1 (5 bases). Germline CDR1 KGHSH, CDR2 LQKENI. Trimming removed 0 bases at V and 2 bases at J, with 15 bases between. The CDR3 is 17 residues long. The CDR3 loop is CASSPPDNIGATDTQYF. The CDR3 DNA reads TGTGCCAGCTCACCACCCGATAATATTGGGGCCACAGATACGCAGTATTTT.

This clone was detected ten times or more. The chain is built from TRBV28 and TRBJ1-4, with D uncertain. Trimming removed 6 bases at V and 5 bases at J, with 10 bases between. CDR1 is MDHEN, CDR2 SYDVKM, per germline. The CDR3 has 13 residues. CDR3 bases: TGTGCCAGCAGGCAGCCCCCCAATGAAAAACTGTTTTTT. This encodes CASRQPPNEKLFF.

This clone came up many times. The chain links TRBV19 to TRBJ2-1, with D possibly being TRBD1 (5 bases). V lost 6 bases to trimming and J lost 15 bases, with 18 bases between them. The CDR3 covers 12 residues. CDR1 is LNHDA, CDR2 SQIVND, per germline (reference sequence). CDR3 sequence reads: CASSYIGRARFF. CDR3 bases: TGTGCCAGTAGCTATATCGGCAGGGCCAGGTTCTTC. Looking up the rest from reference TRBV19 and TRBJ2-1 gives the full variable domain: DGGITQSPKYLFRKEGQNVTLSCEQNLNHDAMYWYRQDPGQGLRLIYYSQIVNDFQKGDIAEGYSVSREKKESFPLTVTSAQKNPTAFYLCASSYIGRARFFGPGTRLTVL.

At least ten counts were recorded for this clone. The genes are TRBV27 and TRBJ1-5, with 9 bases fitting TRBD1. After removal of 6 bases from V and 7 bases from J, the junction contained 16 bases not matched to a gene. The CDR3 has 17 amino acids. Germline loops: CDR1 MNHEY, CDR2 SMNVEV (reference sequence). The CDR3 here is CASRRTGTGILGQPQHF. Here the CDR3 DNA reads TGTGCCAGCAGGAGGACCGGGACAGGGATCCTCGGGCAGCCCCAGCATTTT.

This clone is categorized as medium-sized (0.01 to 0.1%). The chain joins TRBV7-9 to TRBJ2-2, with TRBD1 matching 9 bases. The CDR3 sequence is 17 residues long. The V gene end was trimmed by 2 bases and the J gene end by 6 bases; junction bases not matched to a gene: 10. The germline V gene encodes CDR1 SEHNR and CDR2 FQNEAQ (reference sequence). The CDR3 DNA reads as TGTGCCAGCAGCTTAAACAGGGGGCTCGGAAGGTCCGGGGAGCTGTTTTTT. Encoded protein: CASSLNRGLGRSGELFF.

Many counts were recorded for this clone. The chain has TRBV10-3 and TRBJ2-3; TRBD1 matches 9 bases. This CDR3 contains 16 residues. CDR1 is ENHRY, CDR2 SYGVKD, per germline. V was clipped by 3 bases and J by 4 bases; unmatched bases: 8. The CDR3 here is CAISDHPGQGPDTQYF. CDR3 sequence (DNA): TGTGCCATCAGTGATCACCCGGGACAGGGCCCAGATACGCAGTATTTT.

In this sample, this clone turned up many times. The V call is TRBV3-1, the J call TRBJ2-3; D gene unclear. Per the germline V gene, CDR1 is LGHDT and CDR2 is YNNKEL (reference sequence). The CDR3 length is 14 residues. V gave up 5 bases and J gave up 1 base, with 10 bases separating them. CDR3 amino acids: CASSANLGTDTQYF. The CDR3 DNA sequence: TGTGCCAGCAGCGCCAACCTGGGCACAGATACGCAGTATTTT.

This clone was detected ten times or more. The chain joins TRBV3-1 to TRBJ2-4; 10 nucleotides agree with TRBD2. The junction had 3 bases not matched to a gene; V was cut back by 0 bases and J by 4 bases. The CDR3 is made up of 16 amino acids. CDR1 and CDR2 from the germline V gene are LGHDT and YNNKEL (reference sequence). Here the CDR3 reads CASSQDLTSGKNIQYF. The CDR3 region has the DNA TGTGCCAGCAGCCAAGATTTGACTAGCGGGAAAAACATTCAGTACTTC.

This clone has at least ten counts. The CDR3 DNA reads TGCAGCGCTGGAGGGGGGAGTAGTGAAAAACTGTTTTTT. Translation gives CSAGGGSSEKLFF. The gene calls are TRBV29-1 and TRBJ1-4; maybe TRBD1 (6 bases). Trimming took 7 bases from V and 7 from J, leaving 16 bases between them. In germline, CDR1 is SQVTM, CDR2 ANQGSEA. The CDR3 runs to 13 residues.

In its sample, this clone was seen many times. A junction boundary mismatches the germline segment, possibly from a read error. The rearrangement links TRBV5-1 to TRBJ2-5, with a weak D call TRBD1 (6 bases). In germline, CDR1 is SGHRS, CDR2 YFSETQ. This CDR3 is 11 amino acids long. CDR3: CASKGQATQYF. The CDR3 bases are TGCGCCAGCAAGGGACAAGCGACCCAGTACTTC. The variable domain in full, completed from reference TRBV5-1 and TRBJ2-5, reads KAGVTQTPRYLIKTRGQQVTLSCSPISGHRSVSWYQQTPGQGLQFLFEYFSETQRNKGNFPGRFSGRQFSNSRSEMNVSTLELGDSALYLCASKGQATQYFGPGTRLLVL.